The clone carrying this TCR beta chain came up a few times. Its antigen is not known. This sample was included in a study of blood T cells in healthy people across ages. Study-level findings and limits: Long-lived and aged donors differed, with more naive CD4+ cells and higher diversity in the long-lived. PBMCs that were unsorted prevented a conclusive naive versus antigen-experienced comparison.

A sample-barcoded 5' primer and a J-beta primer mix were used in a second PCR of roughly 7 to 12 cycles. Each cDNA molecule was tagged by a template-switch adaptor with 12 random nucleotides. Via MiXCR, TCRdb re-called the 5' RACE reads, giving one row per CDR3 protein. Found here are roughly 900,000 distinct CDR3 sequences, around 48% of them singletons; the top ten hold 13%. The donors, healthy Caucasians from Russia, were aged about 6 to 100. Trimming took off 3 bases at V and 4 bases at J, with 12 bases between the two ends. Germline CDR1 MNHNS, CDR2 SASEGT. CDR3 length: 14 amino acids. The chain recombines TRBV6-1 with TRBJ1-2, with D tentatively TRBD1 (6 bases). The TCR comes from a man aged 25-45 years in good health. Sequencing used blood. The CDR3 region is CASSEGQVGYGYTF. The CDR3 DNA sequence: TGTGCCAGCAGTGAGGGACAAGTGGGCTATGGCTACACCTTC.